This T cell receptor (beta chain) appears in the sequencing data of a study of CD8 T cells in ankylosing spondylitis. Overall study findings and caveats: A TCR beta motif of several highly homologous variants appeared characteristic of ankylosing spondylitis blood.

One entry per CDR3 protein results from TCRdb running MiXCR on the 5' RACE reads. In the table there are roughly 700,000 distinct CDR3 sequences, roughly 20% of which are singletons. This clonotype occurred a few times. Its target is unknown. Trimming shortened V by 2 bases and J by 3 bases, and 11 bases separated the two germline ends. CDR3 length: 15 amino acids. Germline V CDR1 and CDR2: DFQATT, SNEGSKA (reference sequence). Sequences were obtained from blood, either unsorted or a sorted T cell fraction (not recorded which). The sequence derives from a male donor with ankylosing spondylitis. The chain joins TRBV20-1 to TRBJ1-6; possibly TRBD1 for D (5 bases). The CDR3 coding sequence is TGCAGTGCTAGAATCGGGGACCACTATAATTCACCCCTCCACTTT. Its protein is CSARIGDHYNSPLHF.